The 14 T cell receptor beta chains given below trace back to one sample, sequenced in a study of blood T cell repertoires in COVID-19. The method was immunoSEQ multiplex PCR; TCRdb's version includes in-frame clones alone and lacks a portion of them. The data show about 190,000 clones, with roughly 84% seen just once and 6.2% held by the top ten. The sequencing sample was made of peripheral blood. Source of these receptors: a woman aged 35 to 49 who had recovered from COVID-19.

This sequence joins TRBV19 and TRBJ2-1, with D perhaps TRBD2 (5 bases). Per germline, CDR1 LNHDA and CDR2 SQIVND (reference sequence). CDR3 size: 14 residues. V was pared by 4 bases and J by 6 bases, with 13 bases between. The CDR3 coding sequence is TGTGCCAGTAGTAGGCCGGGGAGTGGCAATGAGCAGTTCTTC. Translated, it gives CASSRPGSGNEQFF.

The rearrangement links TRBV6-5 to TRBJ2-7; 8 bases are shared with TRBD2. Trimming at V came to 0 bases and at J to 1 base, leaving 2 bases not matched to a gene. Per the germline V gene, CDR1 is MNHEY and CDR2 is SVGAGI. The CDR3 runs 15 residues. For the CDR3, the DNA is TGTGCCAGCAGTTACTCTGGCGGGAGGTCCTACGAGCAGTACTTC. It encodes CASSYSGGRSYEQYF.

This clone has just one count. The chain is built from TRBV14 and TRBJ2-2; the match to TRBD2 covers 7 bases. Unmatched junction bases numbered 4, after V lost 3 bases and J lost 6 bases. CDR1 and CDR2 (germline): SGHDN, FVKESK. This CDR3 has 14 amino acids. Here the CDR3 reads CASSHASGAGELFF. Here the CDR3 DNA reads TGTGCCAGCAGCCACGCTAGCGGCGCCGGGGAGCTGTTTTTT.

CDR3 protein: CSVTWDNYEQYF. The CDR3 DNA reads as TGCAGCGTTACTTGGGACAACTACGAGCAGTACTTC. The chain employs TRBV29-1 and TRBJ2-7; possibly TRBD1 for D (6 bases). The CDR3 has 12 amino acids. The germline CDR1 and CDR2 sequences are SQVTM and ANQGSEA. Trimming stripped 5 bases from V and 3 bases from J, with 11 bases between.

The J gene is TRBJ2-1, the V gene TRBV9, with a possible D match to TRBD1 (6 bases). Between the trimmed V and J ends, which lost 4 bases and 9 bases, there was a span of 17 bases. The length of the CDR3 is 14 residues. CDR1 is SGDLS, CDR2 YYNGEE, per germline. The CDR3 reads CASSIEDRQREQFF. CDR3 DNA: TGTGCCAGCAGCATCGAAGACAGGCAGCGTGAGCAGTTCTTC.

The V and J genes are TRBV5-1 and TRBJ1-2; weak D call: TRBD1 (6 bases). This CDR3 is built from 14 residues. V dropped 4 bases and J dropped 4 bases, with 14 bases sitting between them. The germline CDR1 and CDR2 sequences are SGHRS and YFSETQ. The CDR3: CASSREDRRYGYTF. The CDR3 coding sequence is TGCGCCAGCAGCCGAGAAGACAGGCGCTATGGCTACACCTTC.

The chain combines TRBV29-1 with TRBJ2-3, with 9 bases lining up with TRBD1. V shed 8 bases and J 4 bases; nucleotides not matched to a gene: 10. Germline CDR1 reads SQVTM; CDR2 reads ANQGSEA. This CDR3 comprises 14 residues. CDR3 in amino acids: CSFYRGPFPDTQYF. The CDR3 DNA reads TGCAGCTTCTACAGGGGGCCCTTCCCAGATACGCAGTATTTT.

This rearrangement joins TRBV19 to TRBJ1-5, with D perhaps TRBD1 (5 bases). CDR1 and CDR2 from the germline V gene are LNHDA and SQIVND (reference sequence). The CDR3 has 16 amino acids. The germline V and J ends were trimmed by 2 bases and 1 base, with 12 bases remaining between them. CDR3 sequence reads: CASSILGRGSNQPQHF. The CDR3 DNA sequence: TGTGCCAGTAGTATACTGGGGCGTGGGAGCAATCAGCCCCAGCATTTT.

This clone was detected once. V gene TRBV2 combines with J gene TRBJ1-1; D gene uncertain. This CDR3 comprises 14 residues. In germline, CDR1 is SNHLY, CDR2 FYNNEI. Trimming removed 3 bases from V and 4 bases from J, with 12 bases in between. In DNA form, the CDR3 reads TGTGCCAGCAGTGATGAGGGATGGGCCACTGAAGCTTTCTTT. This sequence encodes CASSDEGWATEAFF. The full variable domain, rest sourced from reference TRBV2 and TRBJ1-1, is EPEVTQTPSHQVTQMGQEVILRCVPISNHLYFYWYRQILGQKVEFLVSFYNNEISEKSEIFDDQFSVERPDGSNFTLKIRSTKLEDSAMYFCASSDEGWATEAFFGQGTRLTVV.

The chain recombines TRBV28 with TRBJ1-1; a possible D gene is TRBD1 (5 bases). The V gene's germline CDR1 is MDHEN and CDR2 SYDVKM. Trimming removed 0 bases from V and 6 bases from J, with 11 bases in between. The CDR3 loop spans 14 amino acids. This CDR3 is CASSLWGGGAEAFF. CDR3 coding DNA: TGTGCCAGCAGTTTATGGGGCGGGGGGGCTGAAGCTTTCTTT.

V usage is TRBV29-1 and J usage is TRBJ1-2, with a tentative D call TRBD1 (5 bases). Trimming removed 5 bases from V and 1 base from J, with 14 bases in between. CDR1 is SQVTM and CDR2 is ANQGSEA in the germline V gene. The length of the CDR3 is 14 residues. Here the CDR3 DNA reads TGCAGCGTTACCCAGAGACAGATTAACTATGGCTACACCTTC. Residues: CSVTQRQINYGYTF. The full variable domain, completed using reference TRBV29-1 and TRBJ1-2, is SAVISQKPSRDICQRGTSLTIQCQVDSQVTMMFWYRQQPGQSLTLIATANQGSEATYESGFVIDKFPISRPNLTFSTLTVSNMSPEDSSIYLCSVTQRQINYGYTFGSGTRLTVV.

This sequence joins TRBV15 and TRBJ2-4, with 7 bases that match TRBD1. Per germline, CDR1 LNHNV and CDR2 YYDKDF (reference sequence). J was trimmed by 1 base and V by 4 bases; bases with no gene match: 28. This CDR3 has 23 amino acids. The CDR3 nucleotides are TGTGCCACCAGCATAGGACCACCTGGGCTCGACAGGGAAGATATTGGGGCCAAAAACATTCAGTACTTC. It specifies CATSIGPPGLDREDIGAKNIQYF.

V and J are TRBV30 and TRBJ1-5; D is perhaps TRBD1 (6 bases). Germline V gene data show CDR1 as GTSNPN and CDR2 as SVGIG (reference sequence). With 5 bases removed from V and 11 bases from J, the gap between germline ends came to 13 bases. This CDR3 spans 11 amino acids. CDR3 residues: CAWGRAGAQHF. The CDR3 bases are TGTGCCTGGGGGAGGGCAGGGGCCCAGCATTTT.

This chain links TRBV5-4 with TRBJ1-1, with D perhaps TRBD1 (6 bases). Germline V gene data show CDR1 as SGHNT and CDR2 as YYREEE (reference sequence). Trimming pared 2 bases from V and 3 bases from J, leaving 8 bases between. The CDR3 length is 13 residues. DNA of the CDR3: TGTGCCAGCAGCTTACAGGGATACACTGAAGCTTTCTTT. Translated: CASSLQGYTEAFF.